Reported below is one T cell receptor beta chain. Recruited during active infection, patients (from Seattle) were subsequently followed longitudinally. This CDR3 spans 16 amino acids. Germline V gene lookup returns CDR1 SGHRS and CDR2 YFSETQ. V was clipped by 3 bases and J by 2 bases, with 12 bases between them. Original processing notes: By means of reference gene primer amplification, nucleated cell counts were estimated. Clones were read by immunoSEQ multiplex PCR, and TCRdb kept only the in-frame ones, dropping some. Clone size and the V and J calls come from that table; the DNA yielded D and trimming. The sample lists roughly 400,000 clones, about 87% seen once, with 2.3% in the top ten. This entry belongs to a study of blood T cell repertoires in COVID-19. About the study: COVID-19 samples collected from the United States, Italy and Spain covered acute and convalescent phases. PBMCs, B-cell-depleted T cells, or T cells were the source of the cDNA or gDNA that made up the material.

The chain recombines TRBV5-1 with TRBJ1-6; D ambiguous. This TCR was sampled from a woman aged 55-69 years with COVID-19, enrolled during active disease. What was sequenced was peripheral blood. In DNA form, the CDR3 reads TGCGCCAGCAGCTATGGCGGCAGCCCCTATAATTCACCCCTCCACTTT. Protein product: CASSYGGSPYNSPLHF.